The 27 T cell receptor beta chains presented below share a single source sample, sequenced in a study of cytomegalovirus exposure and HLA in healthy donors. 13 Jbeta primers and 60 Vbeta primers were used for the PCR. The method was immunoSEQ multiplex PCR; TCRdb's version includes in-frame clones alone and lacks a portion of them. The sample lists over 150,000 clones, approximately 80% occurring once. Specimen: PBMCs. Receptors originate from a man aged 25 to 45 in good health and CMV-seronegative.

The chain recombines TRBV5-1 with TRBJ1-4; D uncertain. The CDR3 has 14 amino acids. Trimming stripped 4 bases from V and 8 bases from J, with 15 bases between. The germline CDR1 and CDR2 sequences are SGHRS and YFSETQ. The CDR3 DNA is TGCGCCAGCAGCGCCGCCGCGGGAAGGGAAAAACTGTTTTTT. Amino acid sequence: CASSAAAGREKLFF. Based on the CDR3 plus reference TRBV5-1 and TRBJ1-4, the full variable domain is KAGVTQTPRYLIKTRGQQVTLSCSPISGHRSVSWYQQTPGQGLQFLFEYFSETQRNKGNFPGRFSGRQFSNSRSEMNVSTLELGDSALYLCASSAAAGREKLFFGSGTQLSVL.

This clone was seen more than once but under ten times. The chain combines TRBV19 with TRBJ1-5; D possibly corresponds to TRBD1 (5 bases). The CDR3 is 13 amino acids. The germline V and J ends were trimmed by 9 bases and 6 bases, with 15 bases remaining between them. In germline, CDR1 is LNHDA, CDR2 SQIVND (reference sequence). This CDR3 is CASVLRGGQPQHF. CDR3 coding DNA: TGTGCCAGCGTTTTGCGGGGCGGTCAGCCCCAGCATTTT. The variable domain in full, completed from reference TRBV19 and TRBJ1-5, reads DGGITQSPKYLFRKEGQNVTLSCEQNLNHDAMYWYRQDPGQGLRLIYYSQIVNDFQKGDIAEGYSVSREKKESFPLTVTSAQKNPTAFYLCASVLRGGQPQHFGDGTRLSIL.

The chain combines TRBV5-4 with TRBJ2-3; TRBD2 agrees at 8 bases. The CDR3 length is 15 residues. Per germline, CDR1 SGHNT and CDR2 YYREEE (reference sequence). V shed 7 bases and J 3 bases; nucleotides not matched to a gene: 10. The CDR3 nucleotides read TGTGCCAGCGGGTTTAGTGGACTAGCAACAGATACGCAGTATTTT. Protein: CASGFSGLATDTQYF.

Only a few counts were recorded for this clone. The rearrangement joins TRBV5-1 to TRBJ2-4, with D possibly TRBD1 on 6 matching bases. The CDR3 contains 15 residues. The V gene's germline CDR1 is SGHRS and CDR2 YFSETQ. Deletions cut 0 bases from V and 8 bases from J, with 15 bases between. CDR3 protein: CASSLGVTGSDIQYF. CDR3 DNA sequence: TGCGCCAGCAGCTTGGGTGTGACAGGTAGTGACATTCAGTACTTC.

The CDR3 DNA sequence: TGCAGCGTTGGGGCTAGCGGGAGGTACAATGAGCAGTTCTTC. It is translated as CSVGASGRYNEQFF. The rearrangement links TRBV29-1 to TRBJ2-1; TRBD2 agrees at 11 bases. After removal of 4 bases from V and 4 bases from J, the junction contained 3 bases not matched to a gene. The CDR3 is made up of 14 amino acids. The germline gives CDR1 SQVTM, CDR2 ANQGSEA.

The rearrangement uses TRBV6-5 and TRBJ2-5, with D possibly matching TRBD2 (6 bases). Germline V gene lookup returns CDR1 MNHEY and CDR2 SVGAGI. The CDR3 sequence is 13 residues long. V was pared by 3 bases and J by 4 bases, with 9 bases between. CDR3 in DNA: TGTGCCAGCAGTTATGGAGGGTTAGAGACCCAGTACTTC. It specifies CASSYGGLETQYF.

This clone was seen only a few times. The chain is built from TRBV27 and TRBJ1-1; TRBD1 might be the D (6 bases). Between the trimmed V and J ends, which lost 6 bases and 0 bases, there was a span of 14 bases. This CDR3 is built from 15 residues. In germline, CDR1 is MNHEY, CDR2 SMNVEV (reference sequence). CDR3 sequence: CASSRTGLVNTEAFF. For the CDR3, the DNA is TGTGCCAGCAGCCGTACAGGGTTGGTGAACACTGAAGCTTTCTTT.

V and J are TRBV19 and TRBJ1-2; weak D call: TRBD1 (5 bases). V was cut by 4 bases and J by 6 bases, with 15 bases left in between. In germline, CDR1 is LNHDA, CDR2 SQIVND (reference sequence). The CDR3 consists of 14 residues. CDR3 residues: CASSTRQSGDGYTF. In DNA, the CDR3 is TGTGCCAGTAGTACCCGACAGTCGGGGGATGGCTACACCTTC.

This chain joins TRBV28 and TRBJ2-7, with D perhaps matching TRBD1 (7 bases). Germline V CDR1 and CDR2: MDHEN, SYDVKM. Trimming left V 6 bases short and J 6 bases short, with 15 bases between. The CDR3 runs to 13 residues. The CDR3 DNA follows: TGTGCCAGCAGCAGGGGGGCGCATGGCGAGCAGTACTTC. This sequence encodes CASSRGAHGEQYF.

This chain uses TRBV7-4 with TRBJ1-2, with D possibly TRBD1 on 6 matching bases. The CDR3 extends over 15 amino acids. Germline values: CDR1 SGHVT, CDR2 SQSDAQ. The ends were cut back, 0 bases at V and 8 bases at J, with 16 bases in the middle. The CDR3 here is CASSLAPGGSGGYTF. CDR3 in DNA: TGTGCCAGCAGCTTAGCGCCGGGGGGCTCGGGAGGCTACACCTTC. Full variable domain (outside the CDR3, taken from reference TRBV7-4 and TRBJ1-2): GAGVSQSPRYKVAKRGRDVALRCDSISGHVTLYWYRQTLGQGSEVLTYSQSDAQRDKSGRPSGRFSAERPERSVSTLKIQRTEQGDSAVYLCASSLAPGGSGGYTFGSGTRLTVV.

The chain joins TRBV18 to TRBJ2-1, with 11 bases fitting TRBD2. This CDR3 comprises 14 residues. J lost 6 bases, V lost 8 bases, and 6 bases had no gene match. CDR1 and CDR2 from the germline V gene are KGHSH and LQKENI. The CDR3 spells CASHTSGRPNEQFF. The CDR3 nucleotides read TGTGCCAGCCATACTAGCGGGAGACCCAATGAGCAGTTCTTC. Full variable domain (remainder filled in from reference TRBV18 and TRBJ2-1): NAGVMQNPRHLVRRRGQEARLRCSPMKGHSHVYWYRQLPEEGLKFMVYLQKENIIDESGMPKERFSAEFPKEGPSILRIQQVVRGDSAAYFCASHTSGRPNEQFFGPGTRLTVL.

The chain employs TRBV19 and TRBJ2-5, with 7 bases aligning to TRBD2. Germline V gene data show CDR1 as LNHDA and CDR2 as SQIVND (reference sequence). V lost 1 base and J lost 5; bases outside the gene matches: 4. The CDR3 loop spans 14 amino acids. CDR3 loop: CASSIGEAGETQYF. The CDR3 DNA reads TGTGCCAGTAGTATAGGGGAAGCGGGGGAGACCCAGTACTTC.

The chain joins TRBV27 to TRBJ1-5, with a weak D call TRBD1 (6 bases). The germline CDR1 and CDR2 sequences are MNHEY and SMNVEV (reference sequence). This CDR3 spans 15 amino acids. V lost 4 bases and J 4 bases, leaving 14 bases between the germline ends. DNA of the CDR3: TGTGCCAGCAGTTGGAACAGGGATCCGAATCAGCCCCAGCATTTT. Translated, it gives CASSWNRDPNQPQHF.

This chain links TRBV4-1 with TRBJ2-5; TRBD2 matches 9 bases. CDR1 and CDR2 from the germline V gene are MGHRA and YSYEKL. V lost 3 bases and J lost 4; bases outside the gene matches: 9. The CDR3 has 16 residues. In nucleotides, the CDR3 is TGCGCCAGCAGCCAGGGAAGCGGGAGGATAGGAGAGACCCAGTACTTC. Amino acids: CASSQGSGRIGETQYF.

The rearrangement joins TRBV10-3 to TRBJ1-2; 7 bases map to TRBD1. V shed 10 bases and J 2 bases; nucleotides not matched to a gene: 4. Germline loops: CDR1 ENHRY, CDR2 SYGVKD. This CDR3 region has 12 residues. The CDR3 bases are TGTGCCACCCGACAGGGAAACTATGGCTACACCTTC. Translation: CATRQGNYGYTF.

This chain uses TRBV19 with TRBJ1-6, with 10 bases fitting TRBD1. Germline CDR1 is LNHDA and CDR2 is SQIVND (reference sequence). This CDR3 has 18 amino acids. V lost 5 bases, J lost 10 bases, and 17 bases stayed unmatched. The chain's CDR3 is CASSVGPGTGDLRSPLHF. DNA of the CDR3: TGTGCCAGTAGTGTTGGTCCCGGGACAGGGGACCTTAGGTCACCCCTCCACTTT. Variable domain in full (rest from reference TRBV19 and TRBJ1-6): DGGITQSPKYLFRKEGQNVTLSCEQNLNHDAMYWYRQDPGQGLRLIYYSQIVNDFQKGDIAEGYSVSREKKESFPLTVTSAQKNPTAFYLCASSVGPGTGDLRSPLHFGNGTRLTVT.

The J gene is TRBJ1-3, the V gene TRBV5-4; tentatively, D is TRBD1 (5 bases). Trimming took 4 bases from V and 5 from J, leaving 10 bases between them. The CDR3 consists of 13 residues. Germline V gene data show CDR1 as SGHNT and CDR2 as YYREEE (reference sequence). CDR3 sequence (DNA): TGTGCCAGCAGCCTTCAGGGAAGAAACACCATATATTTT. It specifies CASSLQGRNTIYF.

The chain has TRBV5-1 and TRBJ2-7; D is unresolved. Germline CDR1 and CDR2: SGHRS and YFSETQ. The V gene lost 0 bases and the J gene lost 3 bases, with 13 bases spanning the gap. The CDR3 spans 15 residues. The CDR3 is CASSLALAGLYEQYF. CDR3 bases: TGCGCCAGCAGCTTGGCGTTGGCAGGCCTCTACGAGCAGTACTTC.

This clone was observed a single time. This sequence joins TRBV10-2 and TRBJ1-2; 7 bases match TRBD1. V was clipped by 0 bases and J by 5 bases; unmatched bases: 9. Germline CDR1 reads WSHSY; CDR2 reads SAAADI. The CDR3 is made up of 16 amino acids. CDR3 DNA: TGCGCCAGCAGTGAGTCGGCACCTGGGACAGCTTATGGCTACACCTTC. Amino acids: CASSESAPGTAYGYTF.

This clone is a singleton in its sample. This sequence joins TRBV18 and TRBJ1-2; D gene uncertain. The ends were cut back, 3 bases at V and 6 bases at J, with 11 bases in the middle. CDR1 and CDR2 from the germline V gene are KGHSH and LQKENI. This CDR3 is built from 13 residues. The CDR3 sequence: CASSPISGDGYTF. DNA of the CDR3: TGTGCCAGCTCACCTATAAGCGGAGATGGCTACACCTTC.

The chain uses TRBV6-5 and TRBJ1-2; D gene uncertain. From germline, CDR1 is MNHEY and CDR2 SVGAGI. Trimming shortened V by 6 bases and J by 8 bases, and 16 bases separated the two germline ends. This CDR3 is 13 amino acids long. The DNA for the CDR3 is TGTGCCAGCAGAAGAGGGCTCTTAGGGGGCTACACCTTC. Protein: CASRRGLLGGYTF.

Note on this clone: Other nucleotide sequences in the sample specify the same CDR3. This chain uses TRBV5-1 with TRBJ1-4; TRBD1 matches at 7 bases. This CDR3 is built from 14 residues. V was pared by 1 base and J by 3 bases, with 0 bases of the junction left unmatched. CDR1 SGHRS and CDR2 YFSETQ come from the germline V gene. This chain's CDR3 is CASSLQGANEKLFF. The CDR3 coding sequence is TGCGCCAGCAGCTTGCAGGGGGCTAATGAAAAACTGTTTTTT.

This clone showed up just a few times. The CDR3 DNA is TGTGCCAGCAGCACGGACAGGGGGACCGGACTAGCAGGGGATACGCAGTATTTT. Amino acid sequence: CASSTDRGTGLAGDTQYF. The chain employs TRBV2 and TRBJ2-3, with 10 bases that match TRBD1. The germline gives CDR1 SNHLY, CDR2 FYNNEI. The CDR3 loop spans 18 amino acids. The V and J ends lost 6 bases and 6 bases, in that order; junction bases with no gene match: 18.

The V gene is TRBV27, the J gene TRBJ1-1, with D perhaps matching TRBD1 (5 bases). V shed 1 base and J shed 0 bases, with 12 bases lying between them. The CDR3 is 16 amino acids. The germline V gene encodes CDR1 MNHEY and CDR2 SMNVEV (reference sequence). The DNA of the CDR3 is TGTGCCAGCAGTTTATTCTGGGCAGGGCTGAACACTGAAGCTTTCTTT. Translation gives CASSLFWAGLNTEAFF.

The chain combines TRBV2 with TRBJ1-5; 8 bases line up with TRBD1. The trim removed 6 bases at V and 1 base at J, leaving 11 bases unmatched. Per the germline V gene, CDR1 is SNHLY and CDR2 is FYNNEI. CDR3 length: 17 amino acids. The CDR3 coding sequence is TGTGCCAGCAGATCCGGGACAGGAACATTGAGCAATCAGCCCCAGCATTTT. Residues: CASRSGTGTLSNQPQHF. Full variable domain (remainder filled in from reference TRBV2 and TRBJ1-5): EPEVTQTPSHQVTQMGQEVILRCVPISNHLYFYWYRQILGQKVEFLVSFYNNEISEKSEIFDDQFSVERPDGSNFTLKIRSTKLEDSAMYFCASRSGTGTLSNQPQHFGDGTRLSIL.

J is TRBJ2-7 and V is TRBV7-2; D possibly corresponds to TRBD1 (6 bases). V was trimmed by 5 bases and J by 4 bases, leaving 12 bases between them. CDR3 length: 13 amino acids. The germline CDR1 and CDR2 sequences are SGHTA and FQGNSA. The CDR3 loop reads CASSAGVGYEQYF. CDR3 nucleotide sequence: TGTGCCAGCAGCGCAGGGGTGGGGTACGAGCAGTACTTC.

The chain is built from TRBV27 and TRBJ2-5, with D possibly matching TRBD2 (5 bases). Germline V gene lookup returns CDR1 MNHEY and CDR2 SMNVEV (reference sequence). The CDR3 loop spans 14 amino acids. Trimming cost V 5 bases and J 5 bases, with 15 bases left between them. CDR3 protein: CASSPLRGSETQYF. The CDR3 DNA reads as TGTGCCAGCAGTCCCCTCCGAGGGAGTGAGACCCAGTACTTC.